What follows describes a single TCR beta chain. No antigen is known for it. Only in-frame clones appear in the TCRdb table, and some are missing; sequencing was by immunoSEQ multiplex PCR. Of about 41,000 clones in the sample, 95% were seen once. Per germline, CDR1 SGHTS and CDR2 YDEGEE. The CDR3 is made up of 15 amino acids. V lost 0 bases to trimming and J lost 0 bases, with 8 bases between them. The sample is drawn from a study of T cell clonotyping in hematopoietic cell transplantation. Study-level results: CD4 and CD8 repertoire contributions could not be separated without sorting. At the given depth, recipient repertoires were over 95% de novo clonotypes. Higher Inverse Simpson Index values in graft donor and pretransplant recipient predicted broader posttransplant TCR diversity. Pathologically expanded recipient clonotypes increased progressively from day 30 to day 180 as diversity fell.

The gene calls are TRBV5-8 and TRBJ2-3; D remains unclear. The origin of this receptor is a man aged 25 to 40 in good health. Some clones in this sample may be carry-over from other donors' samples. The specimen sequenced was peripheral blood mononuclear cells. In DNA form, the CDR3 reads TGTGCCAGCAGCTTGGTTCCGACCAGCACAGATACGCAGTATTTT. This sequence encodes CASSLVPTSTDTQYF.